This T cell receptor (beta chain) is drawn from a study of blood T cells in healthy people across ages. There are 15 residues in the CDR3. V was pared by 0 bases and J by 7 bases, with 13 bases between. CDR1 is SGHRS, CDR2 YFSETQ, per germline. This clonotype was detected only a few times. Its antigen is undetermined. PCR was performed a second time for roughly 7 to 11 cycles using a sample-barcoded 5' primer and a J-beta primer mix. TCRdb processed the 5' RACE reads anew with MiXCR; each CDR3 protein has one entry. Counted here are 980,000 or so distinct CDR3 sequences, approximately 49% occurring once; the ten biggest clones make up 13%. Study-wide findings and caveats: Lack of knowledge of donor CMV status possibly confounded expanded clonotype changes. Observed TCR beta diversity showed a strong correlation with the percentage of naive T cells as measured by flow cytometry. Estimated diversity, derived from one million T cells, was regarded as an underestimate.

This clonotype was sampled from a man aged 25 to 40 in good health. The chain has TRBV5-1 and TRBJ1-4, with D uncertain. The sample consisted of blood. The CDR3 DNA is TGCGCCAGCAGCTTGGTAGAGGGCCCTTCTGAAAAACTGTTTTTT. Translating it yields CASSLVEGPSEKLFF.